A single sample gave rise to the 20 T cell receptor beta chains below, sequenced in a study of blood T cell repertoires in COVID-19. Sequencing was performed with immunoSEQ multiplex PCR; in TCRdb, only in-frame clones are kept and a portion is missing. This sample yields some 200,000 clones, of which 88% are seen a single time; approximately 5.6% belongs to the top ten. The sequenced material came from peripheral blood. The receptors derive from a man aged 40-50 years with active or convalescent COVID-19.

The sample holds a few counts of this clone. J is TRBJ1-3 and V is TRBV5-1, with D possibly TRBD1 on 6 matching bases. V lost 4 bases to trimming and J lost 0 bases, with 14 bases between them. The CDR3 contains 16 residues. Looked up from germline, CDR1 is SGHRS and CDR2 is YFSETQ. The CDR3 spells CASSPSGQISGNTIYF. The CDR3 DNA follows: TGCGCCAGCAGCCCATCAGGACAGATCTCTGGAAACACCATATATTTT.

The chain is built from TRBV4-2 and TRBJ1-4; 7 bases map to TRBD1. Germline values: CDR1 LGHNA, CDR2 YNFKEQ. CDR3 length equals 16 residues. With V trimmed by 0 bases and J by 7 bases, 8 bases remained unmatched. CDR3 bases: TGTGCCAGCAGCCAAGATTGGGTAGGGGGCGGTGAAAAACTGTTTTTT. Its protein product is CASSQDWVGGGEKLFF.

The chain combines TRBV6-1 with TRBJ1-6, with 10 nucleotides matching TRBD1. Germline trimming cut 4 bases from V and 7 bases from J; bases unmatched to any gene: 10. The CDR3 covers 17 residues. The germline V gene encodes CDR1 MNHNS and CDR2 SASEGT. The CDR3 nucleotides read TGTGCCAGCAGTGGGGCTGACAGGGGGCGCAGGAATTCACCCCTCCACTTT. It translates to CASSGADRGRRNSPLHF.

The V call is TRBV20-1, the J call TRBJ2-3, with a possible D match to TRBD2 (5 bases). Per germline, CDR1 DFQATT and CDR2 SNEGSKA (reference sequence). The CDR3 runs 11 residues. Trimming pared 5 bases from V and 8 bases from J, leaving 11 bases between. This chain's CDR3 is CSAPSGSTQYF. The CDR3 DNA reads as TGCAGTGCTCCCAGCGGCAGTACGCAGTATTTT.

The chain joins TRBV19 to TRBJ2-5; weak D call: TRBD2 (5 bases). Germline V gene data show CDR1 as LNHDA and CDR2 as SQIVND (reference sequence). V lost 5 bases to trimming and J lost 7 bases, with 17 bases between them. The CDR3 consists of 14 residues. The CDR3 sequence is CASSSHRGPGTQYF. The CDR3 nucleotides read TGTGCCAGTAGTTCACACCGGGGTCCTGGGACCCAGTACTTC.

This chain joins TRBV27 and TRBJ1-2; a weak D match, TRBD1 (5 bases). The CDR3 covers 14 residues. Trimming pared 4 bases from V and 7 bases from J, leaving 16 bases between. Looked up from germline, CDR1 is MNHEY and CDR2 is SMNVEV (reference sequence). CDR3 coding DNA: TGTGCCAGCAGTTCAAACAGGTTCTCTTCTGGCTACACCTTC. It translates to CASSSNRFSSGYTF.

The CDR3 nucleotides read TGTGCCAGCAGCCAAGACGCCAGGGAGGGCGAGCAGTACTTC. Translation: CASSQDAREGEQYF. The chain couples TRBV3-1 (or the pseudogene TRBV3-2) to TRBJ2-7; TRBD2 agrees at 7 bases. CDR1 is LGHDT, CDR2 YNNKEL, per germline (reference sequence). The CDR3 has 14 residues. Trimming cost V 0 bases and J 6 bases; bases outside gene matches: 5.

The chain employs TRBV19 and TRBJ1-3; no reliable D call. Trimming shortened V by 4 bases and J by 1 base, and 11 bases separated the two germline ends. There are 15 residues in the CDR3. The germline CDR1 and CDR2 sequences are LNHDA and SQIVND (reference sequence). The CDR3 nucleotides are TGTGCCAGTAGTACCCTCTGGACTTCTGGAAACACCATATATTTT. Protein product: CASSTLWTSGNTIYF.

The V gene is TRBV19, the J gene TRBJ1-2; 9 positions match TRBD1. Germline V gene sequence: CDR1 LNHDA, CDR2 SQIVND (reference sequence). J was trimmed by 6 bases and V by 3 bases; bases with no gene match: 11. The CDR3 loop spans 16 amino acids. The CDR3 here is CASSIGLGTGIDGYTF. CDR3 DNA: TGTGCCAGTAGTATCGGTCTTGGGACAGGGATTGATGGCTACACCTTC. Complete variable domain (other parts from reference TRBV19 and TRBJ1-2): DGGITQSPKYLFRKEGQNVTLSCEQNLNHDAMYWYRQDPGQGLRLIYYSQIVNDFQKGDIAEGYSVSREKKESFPLTVTSAQKNPTAFYLCASSIGLGTGIDGYTFGSGTRLTVV.

V usage is TRBV18 and J usage is TRBJ2-3, with a tentative D call TRBD2 (6 bases). V gave up 4 bases and J gave up 4 bases, with 15 bases separating them. Per the germline V gene, CDR1 is KGHSH and CDR2 is LQKENI. The CDR3 totals 15 residues. CDR3 region: CASSREQRVADTQYF. The CDR3, as DNA: TGTGCCAGCTCACGGGAACAGCGGGTGGCAGATACGCAGTATTTT.

The gene calls are TRBV7-6 and TRBJ2-5, with 7 bases lining up with TRBD1. Per the germline V gene, CDR1 is SGHVS and CDR2 is FNYEAQ. The CDR3 loop spans 16 amino acids. With 5 bases clipped from V and 1 base from J, the junction kept 10 bases outside the gene matches. The CDR3 sequence is CASSADRSGGQETQYF. For the CDR3, the DNA is TGTGCCAGCAGCGCGGACAGGTCGGGTGGCCAAGAGACCCAGTACTTC.

This rearrangement joins TRBV11-2 to TRBJ2-3; TRBD1 matches at 7 bases. CDR1 and CDR2 from the germline V gene are SGHAT and FQNNGV. This CDR3 spans 16 amino acids. Germline trimming cut 5 bases from V and 6 bases from J; bases unmatched to any gene: 14. CDR3 sequence (DNA): TGTGCCAGCAGCCTGCGGACAGGTTTAGCGTCGGATACGCAGTATTTT. Its translation is CASSLRTGLASDTQYF.

The genes are TRBV19 and TRBJ2-7, with 7 bases that match TRBD2. CDR1 LNHDA and CDR2 SQIVND come from the germline V gene (reference sequence). The CDR3 is 13 amino acids. Trimming took 4 bases from V and 7 from J; bases not matched to a gene: 7. As DNA, the CDR3 is TGTGCCAGTAGTACCTTCTTCGGGAGGGAGCAGTACTTC. Translated: CASSTFFGREQYF.

The chain links TRBV30 to TRBJ2-7, with 8 bases lining up with TRBD2. V was clipped by 5 bases and J by 4 bases; unmatched bases: 10. The CDR3 spans 14 residues. CDR1 GTSNPN and CDR2 SVGIG come from the germline V gene (reference sequence). CDR3 sequence (DNA): TGTGCCTGGGGGAGCGGGAGAGGCGGGTACGAGCAGTACTTC. This encodes CAWGSGRGGYEQYF.

The genes are TRBV29-1 and TRBJ2-1; tentatively, D is TRBD1 or TRBD2 (5 bases each). V was shortened by 7 bases and J by 3 bases, with 10 bases between the two germline ends. The germline V gene has CDR1 SQVTM and CDR2 ANQGSEA. CDR3 length: 12 residues. In nucleotides, the CDR3 is TGCAGCGAGGGACGGAGCTACAATGAGCAGTTCTTC. It specifies CSEGRSYNEQFF.

J is TRBJ2-2 and V is TRBV19, with 9 bases identical to TRBD1. The CDR3 has 17 residues. V trimming: 10 bases; J trimming: 5 bases; junction bases outside the gene matches: 17. The germline V gene encodes CDR1 LNHDA and CDR2 SQIVND (reference sequence). DNA of the CDR3: TGTGCCACAAAAACAATACCGGGACAGGGCGGGACCGGGGAGCTGTTTTTT. Its protein product is CATKTIPGQGGTGELFF.

In DNA form, the CDR3 reads TGTGCCACCAGTGATTCGACAAGGGACAGTAAAAAGCGGGGCTACACCTTC. It yields the protein CATSDSTRDSKKRGYTF. The gene calls are TRBV24-1 and TRBJ1-2, with 7 nucleotides matching TRBD1. Germline V lookup: CDR1 KGHDR, CDR2 SFDVKD. Trimming removed 2 bases from V and 8 bases from J; junction bases left unmatched: 16. The CDR3 contains 17 residues.

The chain combines TRBV28 with TRBJ2-5, with D hard to call. The CDR3 is 12 amino acids. Germline CDR1 is MDHEN and CDR2 is SYDVKM. The V end was cut by 3 bases, the J end by 5 bases, with 7 bases between. CDR3 DNA: TGTGCCAGCAGTTTGCGTGCGGAGACCCAGTACTTC. It yields the protein CASSLRAETQYF.

This clone was recorded only once. The rearrangement joins TRBV3-1 (or the pseudogene TRBV3-2) to TRBJ2-3; D may be TRBD2 (7 bases). V lost 5 bases and J lost 6, with 24 bases in between. The CDR3 extends over 17 amino acids. Per the germline V gene, CDR1 is LGHDT and CDR2 is YNNKEL (reference sequence). The CDR3 nucleotides read TGTGCCAGCAGCTACCTCGGGGGCGGGGGCCGGCGGGATACGCAGTATTTT. This sequence encodes CASSYLGGGGRRDTQYF.

The V gene is TRBV9, the J gene TRBJ2-1, with 7 bases identical to TRBD2. The J segment lost 5 bases and the V segment lost 3 bases, leaving 2 bases of the junction unmatched. CDR3 length: 13 amino acids. In germline, CDR1 is SGDLS, CDR2 YYNGEE. CDR3 protein: CASSAGGNNEQFF. The CDR3 DNA reads as TGTGCCAGCAGCGCGGGAGGTAACAATGAGCAGTTCTTC.